These 31 T cell receptor beta chains were sequenced from one sample in a study of T cell responses to AZD1222 COVID-19 vaccine. The table came from immunoSEQ multiplex PCR; TCRdb's copy has only in-frame clones and leaves some out. The data show about 79,000 clones, more than 75% seen once. Source: peripheral blood, taken on day 0 of AZD1222 vaccination. These receptors were taken from an adult in good health.

The chain couples TRBV6-5 to TRBJ1-2; a possible D gene is TRBD1 (5 bases). Germline values: CDR1 MNHEY, CDR2 SVGAGI. Trimming took 8 bases from V and 7 from J, leaving 23 bases between them. The CDR3 spans 15 residues. The CDR3 nucleotides are TGTGCCAGCGGGGGACTCCGGGCGAAAGACTTTGGCTACACCTTC. Encoded protein: CASGGLRAKDFGYTF.

This chain joins TRBV28 and TRBJ1-6, with D tentatively TRBD1 (5 bases). The CDR3 contains 13 residues. Germline V CDR1 and CDR2: MDHEN, SYDVKM. The V end lost 5 bases, the J end lost 14 bases, and 16 bases lay between the germline ends. This chain's CDR3 is CASSATGRRTLHF. In DNA, the CDR3 is TGTGCCAGCAGTGCGACGGGACGGAGAACCCTCCACTTT.

The J gene is TRBJ1-4, the V gene TRBV28, with a tentative D call TRBD1 (5 bases). Trimming left V 6 bases short and J 0 bases short, with 8 bases between. Germline values: CDR1 MDHEN, CDR2 SYDVKM. CDR3 length: 14 residues. The CDR3 sequence: CASRSGPTNEKLFF. The CDR3 region has the DNA TGTGCCAGCAGATCGGGACCAACTAATGAAAAACTGTTTTTT.

The J gene is TRBJ2-7, the V gene TRBV29-1; 10 bases map to TRBD1. CDR1 is SQVTM, CDR2 ANQGSEA, per germline. This CDR3 contains 15 residues. Trimming took 7 bases from V and 1 from J; bases not matched to a gene: 10. DNA of the CDR3: TGCAGCGAGTCCGTGGGACAGGGGTTTTCCTACGAGCAGTACTTC. Its protein product is CSESVGQGFSYEQYF.

This chain connects TRBV6-5 to TRBJ2-5; D gene uncertain. Per the germline V gene, CDR1 is MNHEY and CDR2 is SVGAGI. The V end was cut by 7 bases, the J end by 4 bases, with 13 bases between. CDR3 length: 13 residues. The CDR3 here is CASKTVAVETQYF. The CDR3 DNA reads as TGTGCCAGCAAAACGGTCGCGGTAGAGACCCAGTACTTC.

The J gene is TRBJ2-3, the V gene TRBV5-4; TRBD1 matches at 7 bases. Germline V gene data show CDR1 as SGHNT and CDR2 as YYREEE (reference sequence). CDR3 length: 15 amino acids. The V and J ends lost 0 bases and 5 bases, in that order; junction bases with no gene match: 6. This CDR3 is CASSLGTGSGDTQYF. The CDR3, as DNA: TGTGCCAGCAGCTTGGGGACAGGTTCGGGAGATACGCAGTATTTT.

The chain couples TRBV19 to TRBJ1-4; D not certain. Germline V CDR1 and CDR2: LNHDA, SQIVND (reference sequence). Trimming left V 0 bases short and J 8 bases short, with 13 bases between. The CDR3 is 15 amino acids. CDR3 in DNA: TGTGCCAGTAGTATAGAAGGTGGCAAGCAAGAAAAACTGTTTTTT. This codes for CASSIEGGKQEKLFF.

This sequence joins TRBV30 and TRBJ2-7, with D possibly matching TRBD2 (7 bases). V was shortened by 5 bases and J by 3 bases, with 17 bases between the two germline ends. CDR1 and CDR2 (germline): GTSNPN, SVGIG (reference sequence). CDR3 length: 14 amino acids. Here the CDR3 reads CAWGGGGAGYEQYF. The CDR3 nucleotides read TGTGCCTGGGGCGGTGGGGGGGCCGGCTACGAGCAGTACTTC. Full variable domain (remainder filled in from reference TRBV30 and TRBJ2-7): SQTIHQWPATLVQPVGSPLSLECTVEGTSNPNLYWYRQAAGRGLQLLFYSVGIGQISSEVPQNLSASRPQDRQFILSSKKLLLSDSGFYLCAWGGGGAGYEQYFGPGTRLTVT.

The V gene is TRBV5-4, the J gene TRBJ1-1, with D unresolved. Looked up from germline, CDR1 is SGHNT and CDR2 is YYREEE (reference sequence). This CDR3 spans 14 amino acids. V lost 0 bases and J lost 3, with 9 bases in between. CDR3 bases: TGTGCCAGCAGCTTGGATTCGATGGACACTGAAGCTTTCTTT. Translating gives CASSLDSMDTEAFF. Combining the CDR3 with reference TRBV5-4 and TRBJ1-1 gives the whole variable domain ETGVTQSPTHLIKTRGQQVTLRCSSQSGHNTVSWYQQALGQGPQFIFQYYREEENGRGNFPPRFSGLQFPNYSSELNVNALELDDSALYLCASSLDSMDTEAFFGQGTRLTVV.

This chain connects TRBV6-1 to TRBJ2-7; D is unresolved. V was trimmed by 2 bases and J by 2 bases, leaving 7 bases between them. Germline CDR1 reads MNHNS; CDR2 reads SASEGT. This CDR3 spans 13 amino acids. CDR3 sequence reads: CASSEYGPYEQYF. CDR3 bases: TGTGCCAGCAGTGAATATGGGCCCTACGAGCAGTACTTC.

The V call is TRBV18, the J call TRBJ1-1, with unresolved D. The CDR3 sequence is 13 residues long. V lost 4 bases and J 9 bases, leaving 15 bases between the germline ends. Germline V gives CDR1 KGHSH, CDR2 LQKENI. The CDR3 region is CASSRPSRPQAFF. The DNA of the CDR3 is TGTGCCAGCTCACGACCTAGTCGGCCGCAAGCTTTCTTT.

The chain employs TRBV11-2 and TRBJ1-1, with D tentatively TRBD1 (5 bases). The V gene lost 5 bases and the J gene lost 3 bases, with 19 bases spanning the gap. This CDR3 has 16 amino acids. Germline loops: CDR1 SGHAT, CDR2 FQNNGV. The CDR3 nucleotides read TGTGCCAGCAGCCCGACTCGGCAGGGTGCGGACACTGAAGCTTTCTTT. Translation: CASSPTRQGADTEAFF.

J is TRBJ2-6 and V is TRBV6-5, with D tentatively TRBD1 (6 bases). CDR1 MNHEY and CDR2 SVGAGI come from the germline V gene. There are 15 residues in the CDR3. Trimming cost V 2 bases and J 2 bases, with 7 bases left between them. The CDR3 loop is CASSYDRTGANVLTF. CDR3 sequence (DNA): TGTGCCAGCAGTTACGACAGGACTGGGGCCAACGTCCTGACTTTC.

The chain is built from TRBV5-1 and TRBJ2-1; D ambiguous. The germline V gene encodes CDR1 SGHRS and CDR2 YFSETQ. Trimming removed 1 base at V and 6 bases at J, with 14 bases between. This CDR3 contains 15 residues. The CDR3 DNA is TGCGCCAGCAGCTTGTATTTGGCTGGTCCCAATGAGCAGTTCTTC. The encoded protein is CASSLYLAGPNEQFF.

The V call is TRBV30, the J call TRBJ2-5; 14 bases match TRBD2. This CDR3 has 16 residues. Trimming removed 5 bases from V and 4 bases from J; junction bases left unmatched: 9. Germline loops: CDR1 GTSNPN, CDR2 SVGIG (reference sequence). CDR3 sequence (DNA): TGTGCCTGGGGCAGACTAGCGGGAGGGCCATCAGAGACCCAGTACTTC. It yields the protein CAWGRLAGGPSETQYF.

The chain has TRBV11-2 and TRBJ2-2; D uncertain. CDR1 and CDR2 from the germline V gene are SGHAT and FQNNGV. The CDR3 runs 13 residues. With 1 base removed from V and 7 bases from J, the gap between germline ends came to 7 bases. CDR3 in amino acids: CASSLVRSGELFF. The CDR3 bases are TGTGCCAGCAGCTTAGTGAGGAGCGGGGAGCTGTTTTTT.

V and J are TRBV7-6 and TRBJ2-1, with D unclear. The CDR3 loop spans 13 amino acids. CDR1 is SGHVS, CDR2 FNYEAQ, per germline. V lost 1 base, J lost 10 bases, and 11 bases lay in between. The CDR3 region has the DNA TGTGCCAGCAGCTTAGATATGGCCAGCGAGCAGTTCTTC. This codes for CASSLDMASEQFF.

The chain combines TRBV6-5 with TRBJ2-5; TRBD1 matches 8 bases. V was clipped by 5 bases and J by 5 bases; unmatched bases: 10. Looked up from germline, CDR1 is MNHEY and CDR2 is SVGAGI. CDR3 length: 15 amino acids. The CDR3 is CASSHGAGGGETQYF. The CDR3 DNA follows: TGTGCCAGCAGTCACGGGGCAGGGGGCGGGGAGACCCAGTACTTC.

V gene TRBV3-1 (or the pseudogene TRBV3-2) combines with J gene TRBJ1-4; TRBD1 aligns across 7 bases. The CDR3 is 18 amino acids. Trimming removed 3 bases from V and 5 bases from J; junction bases left unmatched: 15. Germline lookup yields CDR1 LGHDT and CDR2 YNNKEL (reference sequence). CDR3 region: CASSQGTARGGFNEKLFF. The CDR3, as DNA: TGTGCCAGCAGCCAGGGGACAGCAAGGGGGGGGTTCAATGAAAAACTGTTTTTT.

J is TRBJ1-3 and V is TRBV5-1; maybe TRBD1 (6 bases). This CDR3 has 14 amino acids. Per germline, CDR1 SGHRS and CDR2 YFSETQ. Trimming took 3 bases from V and 2 from J, leaving 9 bases between them. The CDR3 DNA sequence: TGCGCCAGCAGCTCGGACAGCACTGGAAACACCATATATTTT. As protein: CASSSDSTGNTIYF. Full variable domain (rest looked up from reference TRBV5-1 and TRBJ1-3): KAGVTQTPRYLIKTRGQQVTLSCSPISGHRSVSWYQQTPGQGLQFLFEYFSETQRNKGNFPGRFSGRQFSNSRSEMNVSTLELGDSALYLCASSSDSTGNTIYFGEGSWLTVV.

As to this clone: Its ends do not fully match the called genes, so a read error is possible. The chain couples TRBV18 to TRBJ2-5; D gene unclear. Germline CDR1 KGHSH, CDR2 LQKENI. The CDR3 has 13 amino acids. DNA of the CDR3: TGTGCCAGCTCAACACCTGGGCAAGAGACCCAGTACTTC. Protein: CASSTPGQETQYF.

This chain uses TRBV12-3 or TRBV12-4 with TRBJ1-2; weak D call: TRBD1 (5 bases). Between the trimmed V and J ends, which lost 3 bases and 13 bases, there was a span of 18 bases. The CDR3 is made up of 13 amino acids. The CDR3 DNA is TGTGCCAGCAGTTTTGACCGTCTAGGGACGCCCACCTTC. It translates to CASSFDRLGTPTF.

The CDR3 DNA reads as TGCGCCAGCAGCTTAACCGGGGGGTCGGACTATGGCTACACCTTC. This gives the protein CASSLTGGSDYGYTF. The chain joins TRBV5-1 to TRBJ1-2, with a tentative D call TRBD1 (5 bases). The germline V and J ends were trimmed by 2 bases and 3 bases, with 14 bases remaining between them. The germline gives CDR1 SGHRS, CDR2 YFSETQ. The CDR3 has 15 residues.

This clone came up a few times. The chain is built from TRBV28 and TRBJ2-3, with 10 bases identical to TRBD1. The CDR3 runs to 17 residues. Germline lookup yields CDR1 MDHEN and CDR2 SYDVKM. With V trimmed by 3 bases and J by 1 base, 7 bases remained unmatched. Here the CDR3 DNA reads TGTGCCAGCAGTTTTGTCTGGACAGGGGGTGGCACAGATACGCAGTATTTT. This encodes CASSFVWTGGGTDTQYF. Variable domain in full (rest from reference TRBV28 and TRBJ2-3): DVKVTQSSRYLVKRTGEKVFLECVQDMDHENMFWYRQDPGLGLRLIYFSYDVKMKEKGDIPEGYSVSREKKERFSLILESASTNQTSMYLCASSFVWTGGGTDTQYFGPGTRLTVL.

The V call is TRBV5-6, the J call TRBJ2-3; TRBD2 might be the D (7 bases). The CDR3 is made up of 15 amino acids. Germline values: CDR1 SGHDT, CDR2 YYEEEE. V was pared by 1 base and J by 5 bases, with 14 bases between. The DNA of the CDR3 is TGTGCCAGCAGCTTGCTAGGGGGGGAGGTAGATACGCAGTATTTT. It translates to CASSLLGGEVDTQYF.

V and J are TRBV2 and TRBJ2-3; the D gene is possibly TRBD2 (5 bases). Trimming removed 5 bases from V and 9 bases from J, with 9 bases in between. Germline CDR1 reads SNHLY; CDR2 reads FYNNEI. The CDR3 has 11 amino acids. The CDR3: CASSQTNTQYF. The CDR3 nucleotides read TGTGCCAGCAGTCAGACTAACACGCAGTATTTT.

The CDR3 bases are TGTGCCAGCAGCCAGACTAGCGGGGGGGCCCGGCCAGATACGCAGTATTTT. Amino acids: CASSQTSGGARPDTQYF. The chain joins TRBV3-1 (or the pseudogene TRBV3-2) to TRBJ2-3; 14 nucleotides align to TRBD2. Germline V CDR1 and CDR2: LGHDT, YNNKEL (reference sequence). This CDR3 comprises 17 residues. V was clipped by 3 bases and J by 4 bases; unmatched bases: 6.

This chain connects TRBV4-2 to TRBJ2-3, with D possibly TRBD1 on 7 matching bases. From germline, CDR1 is LGHNA and CDR2 YNFKEQ. Trimming cost V 2 bases and J 5 bases, with 17 bases left between them. This CDR3 region has 16 residues. The CDR3 region has the DNA TGTGCCAGCAGCCAAAACGGTGGCAGGGGGGTAGATACGCAGTATTTT. Amino acids: CASSQNGGRGVDTQYF.

V and J are TRBV3-1 (or the pseudogene TRBV3-2) and TRBJ2-2; D not certain. V dropped 2 bases and J dropped 5 bases, with 9 bases sitting between them. Germline V gene data show CDR1 as LGHDT and CDR2 as YNNKEL (reference sequence). The CDR3 length is 14 residues. CDR3 sequence reads: CASSQLKRTGELFF. The CDR3, as DNA: TGTGCCAGCAGCCAACTAAAGAGAACCGGGGAGCTGTTTTTT.

The chain links TRBV11-2 to TRBJ1-2; D is undetermined. V was pared by 1 base and J by 2 bases, with 8 bases between. The CDR3 runs to 14 residues. CDR1 and CDR2 (germline): SGHAT, FQNNGV. CDR3 in DNA: TGTGCCAGCAGCTTAGTGGTCGGAAACTATGGCTACACCTTC. Amino acids: CASSLVVGNYGYTF.

The chain is built from TRBV7-9 and TRBJ1-1; D is undetermined. The CDR3 is made up of 13 amino acids. Germline CDR1 is SEHNR and CDR2 is FQNEAQ (reference sequence). The V end lost 7 bases, the J end lost 5 bases, and 14 bases lay between the germline ends. CDR3 coding DNA: TGTGCCAGCATCCCTTCAGAACGAACTGAAGCTTTCTTT. Residues: CASIPSERTEAFF.